Each of the 5 T cell receptor beta chains below was sequenced from the same sample in a study of T cells in Graves' hyperthyroidism and ophthalmopathy. The investigators amplified TCR beta CDR3 regions from RNA transcripts. The HTBI set primed first-round TCR CDR3 RT-PCR. TCRdb reprocessed the multiplex PCR reads with MiXCR, giving one entry per CDR3 protein. This sample has 500,000 to 750,000 distinct CDR3 sequences, with around 16% found just once. Material: blood. The receptor set was obtained from a woman in her 30s with Graves' hyperthyroidism.

This clonotype has ten or more counts. This chain joins TRBV10-3 and TRBJ1-4; possible D gene TRBD1, 5 bases. V lost 5 bases, J lost 8 bases, and 9 bases lay in between. CDR3 size: 12 residues. Germline V gene lookup returns CDR1 ENHRY and CDR2 SYGVKD. The CDR3 DNA reads TGTGCCATCAGTCAAGAGGGGGAAAAACTGTTTTTT. Residues: CAISQEGEKLFF.

A word on this clonotype: A read error may be the cause here, since a much bigger clone is one base away. The V gene is TRBV12-5, the J gene TRBJ2-2; D gene ambiguous. Germline V gene data show CDR1 as LGHNT and CDR2 as FRNRAP. V was cut by 9 bases and J by 0 bases, with 14 bases left in between. The CDR3 covers 15 residues. The CDR3 region has the DNA TGTGCTAGAGCCGCGACCACGTCGAACACCGGGGAGCTGTTTTTT. The encoded protein is CARAATTSNTGELFF.

This sequence joins TRBV6-5 and TRBJ2-1, with TRBD2 matching 14 bases. V lost 3 bases and J lost 6; bases outside the gene matches: 13. The germline gives CDR1 MNHEY, CDR2 SVGAGI. The CDR3 covers 19 residues. The CDR3 bases are TGTGCCAGCAGTTATTTGTCGGATGGACTAGCGGGAGGCTGCAATGAGCAGTTCTTC. Its protein is CASSYLSDGLAGGCNEQFF.

This clonotype was seen more than once but under ten times. The V call is TRBV7-9, the J call TRBJ1-1; TRBD1 matches at 7 bases. Germline-derived CDR1 and CDR2 are SEHNR and FQNEAQ (reference sequence). CDR3 length: 13 amino acids. V was pared by 4 bases and J by 10 bases, with 9 bases of the junction left unmatched. CDR3 nucleotide sequence: TGTGCCAGCAGCTCGACAGGGTCGTCTTTAGCTTTCTTT. Protein: CASSSTGSSLAFF.

The rearrangement joins TRBV7-3 to TRBJ1-2; TRBD1 matches 9 bases. CDR1 and CDR2 (germline): SGHTA, FQGTGA. The CDR3 has 15 residues. The V and J ends lost 4 bases and 7 bases, in that order; junction bases with no gene match: 10. Written as DNA, the CDR3 is TGTGCCAGCAGCTCCGCCGGGACAGGGATGTTTGGCTACACCTTC. Amino acid sequence: CASSSAGTGMFGYTF.